This entry lists 27 T cell receptor beta chains sequenced from one sample in a study of blood T cells in healthy people across ages. A sample-barcoded 5' primer and a J-beta primer mix were used in a second PCR of roughly 6 to 11 cycles. TCRdb used MiXCR to reprocess the 5' RACE reads, holding one entry per CDR3 protein. Of under 950,000 distinct CDR3 sequences listed, around a fifth are singletons. Sample: blood. The receptor set was obtained from a man in his 70s in good health.

The CDR3, as DNA: TGCAGTGCTAGACACCCCCTAGCGGGATTTTACAATGAGCAGTTCTTC. The encoded protein is CSARHPLAGFYNEQFF. The chain couples TRBV20-1 to TRBJ2-1; TRBD2 matches at 9 bases. This CDR3 contains 16 residues. CDR1 is DFQATT and CDR2 is SNEGSKA in the germline V gene (reference sequence). J gave up 4 bases and V 2 bases, and 9 bases lay outside the gene matches.

This clonotype was seen more than once but under ten times. The rearrangement joins TRBV9 to TRBJ2-3, with 7 nucleotides matching TRBD1. Germline trimming cut 3 bases from V and 0 bases from J; bases unmatched to any gene: 7. In germline, CDR1 is SGDLS, CDR2 YYNGEE. The CDR3 length is 16 residues. The CDR3 DNA reads as TGTGCCAGCAGCGCCAAGACAGGGTTGAGCACAGATACGCAGTATTTT. Protein: CASSAKTGLSTDTQYF.

In this sample, this clonotype turned up a few times. V gene TRBV6-2 or TRBV6-3 combines with J gene TRBJ2-7, with D tentatively TRBD1 (6 bases). Per the germline V gene, CDR1 is MNHEY and CDR2 is SVGEGT. This CDR3 is built from 15 residues. V dropped 0 bases and J dropped 8 bases, with 17 bases sitting between them. DNA of the CDR3: TGTGCCAGCAGTTACTCGGGGGCATCAAGATACAAGCAGTACGTC. Amino acid sequence: CASSYSGASRYKQYV.

The chain links TRBV7-3 to TRBJ1-6; a weak D match, TRBD1 (5 bases). Trimming cost V 2 bases and J 7 bases, with 12 bases left between them. Per the germline V gene, CDR1 is SGHTA and CDR2 is FQGTGA. The CDR3 has 15 amino acids. CDR3 sequence: CASSLGGATNSPLHF. In DNA form, the CDR3 reads TGTGCCAGCAGCTTAGGGGGAGCTACGAATTCACCCCTCCACTTT.

This clonotype occurred a few times. The chain is built from TRBV12-3 or TRBV12-4 and TRBJ2-5; tentative D call: TRBD1 (5 bases). V lost 6 bases, J lost 4 bases, and 18 bases lay in between. The CDR3 spans 15 residues. The CDR3 nucleotides are TGTGCCAGCAGCCCCCAGCTGGGGCCGGGAGAGACCCAGTACTTC. Its protein is CASSPQLGPGETQYF.

The V call is TRBV28, the J call TRBJ1-5; weak D call: TRBD1 (5 bases). The V end was cut by 5 bases, the J end by 9 bases, with 11 bases between. The CDR3 runs 12 residues. Germline lookup yields CDR1 MDHEN and CDR2 SYDVKM. The CDR3 loop reads CASSTGPRPQHF. The CDR3 coding sequence is TGTGCCAGCAGTACGGGACCTCGGCCCCAGCATTTT.

Only a few counts were recorded for this clonotype. The genes are TRBV12-3 or TRBV12-4 and TRBJ2-2; 10 nucleotides line up with TRBD2. The CDR3 sequence is 15 residues long. V gave up 5 bases and J gave up 4 bases; unmatched junction bases: 4. CDR3 amino acids: CASSPSGRATGELFF. The CDR3 DNA follows: TGTGCCAGCAGTCCAAGCGGGAGGGCCACCGGGGAGCTGTTTTTT.

This clonotype has a handful of counts. One junction end disagrees with the germline gene, perhaps due to a read error. J is TRBJ2-2 and V is TRBV7-2; TRBD2 agrees at 7 bases. Per germline, CDR1 SGHTA and CDR2 FQGNSA. CDR3 size: 15 residues. Here the CDR3 reads CASRPGLPHTGEPFF. The CDR3 DNA is TGTGCCAGCAGACCGGGACTACCTCACACCGGGGAGCCGTTTTTT.

V usage is TRBV18 and J usage is TRBJ2-7; D is perhaps TRBD2 (6 bases). V lost 2 bases and J lost 6, with 14 bases in between. The germline gives CDR1 KGHSH, CDR2 LQKENI. The CDR3 covers 14 residues. The CDR3 sequence: CASSPVASESEQYV. Here the CDR3 DNA reads TGTGCCAGCTCACCAGTGGCTAGCGAATCCGAGCAGTACGTC.

This clonotype occurred a few times. The chain links TRBV7-8 to TRBJ2-3; 11 bases map to TRBD2. J lost 1 base, V lost 2 bases, and 5 bases had no gene match. Germline V gene data show CDR1 as SGHVS and CDR2 as FQNEAQ. This CDR3 is built from 17 residues. The CDR3 protein is CASSLYTSGGRTDTQYF. The CDR3 DNA reads TGTGCCAGCAGCTTATACACTAGCGGGGGCCGCACAGATACGCAGTATTTT.

This clonotype has a handful of counts. The CDR3 loop is CASSLMGTGIRGAKNIQYF. In DNA form, the CDR3 reads TGTGCCAGCAGCTTAATGGGGACAGGGATTAGAGGAGCCAAAAACATTCAGTACTTC. The genes are TRBV11-2 and TRBJ2-4; 9 nucleotides agree with TRBD1. This CDR3 spans 19 amino acids. Germline trimming cut 2 bases from V and 0 bases from J; bases unmatched to any gene: 11. Germline values: CDR1 SGHAT, CDR2 FQNNGV.

This rearrangement joins TRBV4-3 to TRBJ1-1; D remains ambiguous. V was trimmed by 0 bases and J by 4 bases, leaving 12 bases between them. Germline V gives CDR1 LGHNA, CDR2 YSLEER. This CDR3 has 15 amino acids. The CDR3 protein is CASSQEGFGGTEAFF. CDR3 DNA sequence: TGCGCCAGCAGCCAAGAAGGATTTGGCGGCACTGAAGCTTTCTTT.

This clonotype was found a few times. The rearrangement links TRBV6-5 to TRBJ2-7; weak D call: TRBD2 (5 bases). V was shortened by 5 bases and J by 3 bases, with 17 bases between the two germline ends. The germline V gene has CDR1 MNHEY and CDR2 SVGAGI. The CDR3 length is 15 residues. This CDR3 reads CASSHTGSSFYEQYF. The CDR3 DNA follows: TGTGCCAGCAGTCACACGGGGTCGAGCTTCTACGAGCAGTACTTC.

A single count supports this clonotype. One end of the junction fails to match germline, which may point to a read error. This chain uses TRBV4-1 with TRBJ2-5, with TRBD2 as a possible D gene (6 bases). This CDR3 has 16 residues. Germline V gene lookup returns CDR1 MGHRA and CDR2 YSYEKL. The CDR3 DNA reads as TGCGCCAGCAGCCAAGATAAGTTTGCGGGGAACAATGAGCAGCCCTTC. It codes for CASSQDKFAGNNEQPF.

In its sample, this clonotype was seen a few times. This chain connects TRBV20-1 to TRBJ1-4, with D perhaps TRBD1 (5 bases). Per the germline V gene, CDR1 is DFQATT and CDR2 is SNEGSKA (reference sequence). Trimming shortened V by 3 bases and J by 5 bases, and 10 bases separated the two germline ends. CDR3 size: 13 residues. CDR3 DNA sequence: TGCAGTGCTAGGTCTGGGACCAATGAAAAACTGTTTTTT. As protein: CSARSGTNEKLFF.

The chain joins TRBV6-2 or TRBV6-3 to TRBJ1-4; possible D gene TRBD1, 5 bases. The length of the CDR3 is 13 residues. V dropped 8 bases and J dropped 7 bases, with 14 bases sitting between them. CDR1 and CDR2 from the germline V gene are MNHEY and SVGEGT. The CDR3, as DNA: TGTGCCAGCCGCCGGGGCTACGGTGAAAAACTGTTTTTT. It specifies CASRRGYGEKLFF.

This clonotype was seen more than once but under ten times. The chain has TRBV12-3 or TRBV12-4 and TRBJ1-5; no reliable D call. CDR3 length: 14 residues. Deletions cut 1 base from V and 0 bases from J, with 4 bases between. DNA for the CDR3: TGTGCCAGCAGTTTAGTAGATAGCAATCAGCCCCAGCATTTT. Translation gives CASSLVDSNQPQHF.

This clonotype was picked up a small number of times. The V call is TRBV10-2, the J call TRBJ2-2; 10 nucleotides align to TRBD2. Germline values: CDR1 WSHSY, CDR2 SAAADI. The CDR3 length is 15 residues. After removal of 7 bases from V and 1 base from J, the junction contained 3 bases not matched to a gene. In nucleotides, the CDR3 is TGCGCCAGCAACCTAGCGGGGGTGAACACCGGGGAGCTGTTTTTT. Its protein is CASNLAGVNTGELFF.

Ten or more counts support this clonotype. This chain uses TRBV7-2 with TRBJ2-5, with D hard to call. Trimming removed 1 base from V and 0 bases from J, with 12 bases in between. CDR1 and CDR2 from the germline V gene are SGHTA and FQGNSA. CDR3 size: 16 residues. Here the CDR3 reads CASSLDGIANQETQYF. CDR3 DNA: TGTGCCAGCAGCTTAGATGGTATTGCAAACCAAGAGACCCAGTACTTC.

This clonotype showed up just a few times. This rearrangement joins TRBV7-9 to TRBJ2-7, with D tentatively TRBD2 (5 bases). Germline-derived CDR1 and CDR2 are SEHNR and FQNEAQ (reference sequence). Trimming took off 5 bases at V and 12 bases at J, with 17 bases between the two ends. CDR3 length equals 12 residues. CDR3 DNA sequence: TGTGCCAGCAGCCCCCGATTGACGGGGTTGTACTTC. Translation gives CASSPRLTGLYF.

V is TRBV20-1 and J is TRBJ2-7; weak D call: TRBD1 (6 bases). V lost 5 bases and J lost 4, with 6 bases in between. CDR1 DFQATT and CDR2 SNEGSKA come from the germline V gene (reference sequence). The CDR3 has 10 amino acids. The chain's CDR3 is CSAGQYEQYF. The CDR3 DNA reads as TGCAGTGCTGGACAGTACGAGCAGTACTTC.

The chain joins TRBV20-1 to TRBJ2-2; TRBD1 is a possible D gene (5 bases). Looked up from germline, CDR1 is DFQATT and CDR2 is SNEGSKA (reference sequence). The V and J ends lost 1 base and 0 bases respectively, with 15 bases between them. This CDR3 comprises 17 residues. The CDR3 region is CSARGPGTGPNTGELFF. DNA for the CDR3: TGCAGTGCTAGAGGTCCCGGAACAGGCCCGAACACCGGGGAGCTGTTTTTT.

This clonotype was observed a few times. The CDR3 DNA follows: TGCAGTGCGGCGGACGTACAGGGGAACTATGGCTACACCTTC. Its translation is CSAADVQGNYGYTF. J is TRBJ1-2 and V is TRBV20-1; 7 positions match TRBD1. CDR3 length: 14 residues. CDR1 is DFQATT, CDR2 SNEGSKA, per germline (reference sequence). Trimming cost V 6 bases and J 2 bases; bases outside gene matches: 9.

On this clonotype: Germline and junction disagree at one end, which may indicate a read error. V and J are TRBV7-9 and TRBJ2-1; 7 nucleotides agree with TRBD2. The DNA end lines up better with TRBJ2-7; the J call may be wrong. CDR3 length equals 14 residues. The germline gives CDR1 SEHNR, CDR2 FQNEAQ (reference sequence). The CDR3 spells CASSMRELSCEQYF. The CDR3 DNA reads TGTGCCAGTAGTATGCGGGAGCTCTCCTGCGAGCAGTACTTC.

This clonotype has at least ten counts. The junction differs from germline at one of its ends, possibly a read error. V and J are TRBV5-1 and TRBJ2-2; D is unclear. CDR3 length: 13 residues. Germline V gives CDR1 SGHRS, CDR2 YFSETQ. The CDR3 DNA is TGTGCCAGCAGCTTAGTGGCCACCGGGGAGCTGTTTTTT. Translating gives CASSLVATGELFF.

This clonotype has a count of ten or more. The chain is built from TRBV20-1 and TRBJ2-2, with D possibly being TRBD2 (6 bases). This CDR3 comprises 14 residues. Deletions cut 5 bases from V and 4 bases from J, with 14 bases between. CDR1 is DFQATT and CDR2 is SNEGSKA in the germline V gene (reference sequence). The CDR3 DNA is TGCAGTGCTCCCGCCCGGAGGGGCACCGGGGAGCTGTTTTTT. As protein: CSAPARRGTGELFF.

The chain couples TRBV7-2 to TRBJ1-6; no definite D call. In germline, CDR1 is SGHTA, CDR2 FQGNSA. The length of the CDR3 is 13 residues. V dropped 3 bases and J dropped 7 bases, with 7 bases sitting between them. DNA of the CDR3: TGTGCCAGCAGCTTTGAGTTGAATTCACCCCTCCACTTT. This codes for CASSFELNSPLHF.